This T cell receptor (beta chain) derives from a study of cytomegalovirus exposure and HLA in healthy donors. Notes on the study in general: Altogether, 150 to 200 TCR beta chains were recorded as cytomegalovirus-associated.

Libraries were prepared by immunoSEQ multiplex PCR; TCRdb keeps only in-frame clonotypes and omits some of them. The data show 110,000 to 150,000 clones, more than 85% seen once. In the case of this clone: Its antigen is currently unknown.

The sample consisted of PBMCs. This TCR was recovered from a young man in good health and CMV-seronegative.

The CDR3 reads CASSLGGRGEQYV. CDR3 coding DNA: TGTGCCAGCAGCTTGGGGGGGCGAGGCGAGCAGTACGTC. J is TRBJ2-7 and V is TRBV5-4; a possible D gene is TRBD1 (6 bases). The V end was cut by 0 bases, the J end by 6 bases, with 10 bases between. Germline V gene data show CDR1 as SGHNT and CDR2 as YYREEE (reference sequence). This CDR3 has 13 amino acids.